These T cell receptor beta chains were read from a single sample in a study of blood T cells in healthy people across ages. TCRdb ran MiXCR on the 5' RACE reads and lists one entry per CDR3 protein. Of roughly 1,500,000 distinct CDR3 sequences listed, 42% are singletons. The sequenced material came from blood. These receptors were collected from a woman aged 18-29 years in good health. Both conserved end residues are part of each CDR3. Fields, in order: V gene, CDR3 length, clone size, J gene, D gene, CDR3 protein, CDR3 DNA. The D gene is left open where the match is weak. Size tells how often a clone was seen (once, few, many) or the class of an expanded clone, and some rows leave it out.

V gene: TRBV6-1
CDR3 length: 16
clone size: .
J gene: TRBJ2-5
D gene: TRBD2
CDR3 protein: CASSVPSGGYQETQYF
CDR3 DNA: TGTGCCAGCAGTGTCCCTAGCGGGGGTTACCAAGAGACCCAGTACTTC

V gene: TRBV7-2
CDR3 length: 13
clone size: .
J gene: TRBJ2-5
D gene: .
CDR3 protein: CASSQGLTQTQYF
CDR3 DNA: TGTGCCAGCAGCCAGGGCTTGACTCAGACCCAGTACTTC

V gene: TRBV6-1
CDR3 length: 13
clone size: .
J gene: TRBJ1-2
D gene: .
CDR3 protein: CASSELPYYGYTF
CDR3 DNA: TGTGCCAGCAGTGAACTGCCCTACTATGGCTACACCTTC

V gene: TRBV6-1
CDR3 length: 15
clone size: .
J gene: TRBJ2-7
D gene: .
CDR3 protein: CASSPPSATWGEQYF
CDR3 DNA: TGTGCCAGCAGTCCCCCCAGCGCCACCTGGGGCGAGCAGTACTTC

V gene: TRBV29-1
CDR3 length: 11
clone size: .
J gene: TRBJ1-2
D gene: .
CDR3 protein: CSVSFRDGYTF
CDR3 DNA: TGCAGCGTTAGTTTCAGGGATGGCTACACCTTC

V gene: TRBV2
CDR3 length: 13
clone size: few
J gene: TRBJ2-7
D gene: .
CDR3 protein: CASSGKGTYEQYF
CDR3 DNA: TGTGCCAGCAGTGGTAAGGGTACCTACGAGCAGTACTTC

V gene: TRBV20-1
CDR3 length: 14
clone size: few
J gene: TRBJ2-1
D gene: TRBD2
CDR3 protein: CSAPISGGINEQFF
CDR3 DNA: TGCAGTGCCCCGATCAGCGGGGGGATCAATGAGCAGTTCTTC

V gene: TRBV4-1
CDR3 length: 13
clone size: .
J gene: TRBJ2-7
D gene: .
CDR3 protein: CASSPGPYEEQYF
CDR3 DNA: TGCGCCAGCAGCCCGGGACCGTACGAGGAGCAGTACTTC

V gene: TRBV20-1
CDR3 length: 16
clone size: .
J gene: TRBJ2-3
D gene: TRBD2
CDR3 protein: CSARRSGGISTDTQYF
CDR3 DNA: TGCAGTGCCCGGAGAAGCGGGGGGATAAGCACAGATACGCAGTATTTT

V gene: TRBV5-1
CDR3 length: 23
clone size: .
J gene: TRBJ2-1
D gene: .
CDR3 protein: CASSLADAGWSGRDALWNNEQFF
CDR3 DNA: TGCGCCAGCAGCTTGGCGGATGCAGGGTGGTCGGGGCGAGATGCGCTATGGAACAATGAGCAGTTCTTC

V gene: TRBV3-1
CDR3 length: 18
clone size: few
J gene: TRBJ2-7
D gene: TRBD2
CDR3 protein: CASRQTSGGMNVLYEQYF
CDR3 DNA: TGTGCCAGCAGACAAACTAGCGGGGGGATGAACGTCCTCTACGAGCAGTACTTC

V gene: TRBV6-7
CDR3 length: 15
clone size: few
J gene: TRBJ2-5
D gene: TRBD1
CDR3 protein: CGKIERGRKKETQYF
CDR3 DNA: TGTGGCAAAATCGAGAGGGGGCGTAAGAAAGAGACCCAGTACTTC

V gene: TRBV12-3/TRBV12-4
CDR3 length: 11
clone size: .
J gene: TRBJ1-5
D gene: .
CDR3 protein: CANSLGQPQHF
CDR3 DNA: TGTGCCAACAGTTTAGGGCAGCCCCAGCATTTT